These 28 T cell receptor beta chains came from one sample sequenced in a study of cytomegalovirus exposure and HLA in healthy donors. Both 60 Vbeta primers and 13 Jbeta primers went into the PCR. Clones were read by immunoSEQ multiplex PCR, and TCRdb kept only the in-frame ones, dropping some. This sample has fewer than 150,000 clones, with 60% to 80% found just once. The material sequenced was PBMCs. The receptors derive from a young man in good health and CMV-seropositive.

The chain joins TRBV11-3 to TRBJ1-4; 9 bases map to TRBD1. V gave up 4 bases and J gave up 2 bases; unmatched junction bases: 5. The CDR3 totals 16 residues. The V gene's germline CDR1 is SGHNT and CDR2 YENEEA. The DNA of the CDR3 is TGTGCCAGCAGCTACGGGACAGGGTGGACTAATGAAAAACTGTTTTTT. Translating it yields CASSYGTGWTNEKLFF.

The CDR3 region has the DNA TGTGCCAGTTCTTCGGTGGGGCTAGCGGAAGAGACCCAGTACTTC. It encodes CASSSVGLAEETQYF. This chain joins TRBV19 and TRBJ2-5, with 7 positions matching TRBD2. The germline V gene has CDR1 LNHDA and CDR2 SQIVND (reference sequence). This CDR3 has 15 residues. V was clipped by 8 bases and J by 3 bases; unmatched bases: 12.

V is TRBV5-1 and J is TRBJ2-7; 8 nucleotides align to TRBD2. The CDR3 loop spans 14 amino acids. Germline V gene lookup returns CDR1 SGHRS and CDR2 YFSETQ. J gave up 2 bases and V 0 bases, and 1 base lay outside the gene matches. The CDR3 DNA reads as TGCGCCAGCAGCTTGGCCGGGGGGGCCTACGAGCAGTACGTC. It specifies CASSLAGGAYEQYV.

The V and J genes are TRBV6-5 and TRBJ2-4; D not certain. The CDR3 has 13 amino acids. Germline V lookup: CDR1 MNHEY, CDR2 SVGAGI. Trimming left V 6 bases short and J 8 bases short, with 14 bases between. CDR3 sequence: CASRNRDRDIQYF. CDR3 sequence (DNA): TGTGCCAGCAGGAACAGAGATCGCGACATTCAGTACTTC.

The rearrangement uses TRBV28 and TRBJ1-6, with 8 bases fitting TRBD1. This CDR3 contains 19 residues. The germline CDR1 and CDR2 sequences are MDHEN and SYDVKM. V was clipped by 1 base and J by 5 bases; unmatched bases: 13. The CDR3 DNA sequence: TGTGCCAGCAGTTTATCCTGGATTACAACGGACAGGGATAATTCACCCCTCCACTTT. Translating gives CASSLSWITTDRDNSPLHF.

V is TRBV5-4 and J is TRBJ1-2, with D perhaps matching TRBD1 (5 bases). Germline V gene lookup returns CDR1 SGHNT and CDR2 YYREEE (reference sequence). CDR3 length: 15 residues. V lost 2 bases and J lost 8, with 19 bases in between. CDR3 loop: CASSFWGGPMGGYTF. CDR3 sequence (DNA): TGTGCCAGCAGCTTCTGGGGGGGACCCATGGGGGGCTACACCTTC.

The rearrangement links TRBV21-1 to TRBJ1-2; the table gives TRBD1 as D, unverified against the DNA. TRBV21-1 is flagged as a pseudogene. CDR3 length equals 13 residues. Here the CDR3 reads CASSGRGTNGYTF. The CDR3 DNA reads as TGTGCCAGCAGCGGCAGGGGGACCAATGGCTACACCTTC.

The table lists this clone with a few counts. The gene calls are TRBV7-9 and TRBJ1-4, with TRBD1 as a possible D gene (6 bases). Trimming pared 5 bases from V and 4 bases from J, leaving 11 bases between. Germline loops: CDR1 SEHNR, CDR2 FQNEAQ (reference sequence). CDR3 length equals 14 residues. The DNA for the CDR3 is TGTGCCAGCAGCAGGACAGATCTTAATGAAAAACTGTTTTTT. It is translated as CASSRTDLNEKLFF.

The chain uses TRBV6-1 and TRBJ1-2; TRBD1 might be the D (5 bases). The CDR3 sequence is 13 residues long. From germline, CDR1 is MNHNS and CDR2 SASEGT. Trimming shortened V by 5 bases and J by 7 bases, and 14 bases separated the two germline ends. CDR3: CASSLGGSAGYTF. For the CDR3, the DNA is TGTGCCAGCAGTCTGGGGGGGTCGGCTGGCTACACCTTC.

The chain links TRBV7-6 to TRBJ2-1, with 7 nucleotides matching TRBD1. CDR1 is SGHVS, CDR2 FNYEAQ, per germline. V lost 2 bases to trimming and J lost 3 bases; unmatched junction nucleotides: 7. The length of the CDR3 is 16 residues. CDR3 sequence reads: CASSLLRDSNYNEQFF. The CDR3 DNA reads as TGTGCCAGCAGCTTACTCCGGGACAGCAACTACAATGAGCAGTTCTTC. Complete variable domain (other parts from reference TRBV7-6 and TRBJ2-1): GAGVSQSPRYKVTKRGQDVALRCDPISGHVSLYWYRQALGQGPEFLTYFNYEAQQDKSGLPNDRFSAERPEGSISTLTIQRTEQRDSAMYRCASSLLRDSNYNEQFFGPGTRLTVL.

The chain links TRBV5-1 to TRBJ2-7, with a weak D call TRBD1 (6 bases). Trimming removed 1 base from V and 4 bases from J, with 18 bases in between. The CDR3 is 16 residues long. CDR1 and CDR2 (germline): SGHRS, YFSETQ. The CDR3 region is CASSLLADRLLYEQYF. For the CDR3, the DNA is TGCGCCAGCAGCTTGCTGGCGGACAGACTTCTTTACGAGCAGTACTTC.

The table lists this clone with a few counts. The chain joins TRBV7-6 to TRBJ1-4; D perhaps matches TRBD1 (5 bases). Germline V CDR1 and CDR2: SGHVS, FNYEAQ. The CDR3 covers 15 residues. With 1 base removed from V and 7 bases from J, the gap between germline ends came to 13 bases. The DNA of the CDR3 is TGTGCCAGCAGCTTAGGGTCCGGGGGTCCTGAAAAACTGTTTTTT. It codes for CASSLGSGGPEKLFF.

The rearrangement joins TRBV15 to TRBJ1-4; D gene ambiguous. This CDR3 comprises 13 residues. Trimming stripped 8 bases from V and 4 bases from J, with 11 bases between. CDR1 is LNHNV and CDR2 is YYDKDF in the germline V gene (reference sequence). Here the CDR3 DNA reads TGTGCCACCTCTAGAGGGTTTAATGAAAAACTGTTTTTT. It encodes CATSRGFNEKLFF.

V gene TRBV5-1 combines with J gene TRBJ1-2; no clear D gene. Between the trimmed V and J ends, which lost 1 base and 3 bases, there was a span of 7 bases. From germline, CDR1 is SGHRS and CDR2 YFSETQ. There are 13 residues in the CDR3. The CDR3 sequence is CASSLNDYYGYTF. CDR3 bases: TGCGCCAGCAGCTTGAACGACTACTATGGCTACACCTTC.

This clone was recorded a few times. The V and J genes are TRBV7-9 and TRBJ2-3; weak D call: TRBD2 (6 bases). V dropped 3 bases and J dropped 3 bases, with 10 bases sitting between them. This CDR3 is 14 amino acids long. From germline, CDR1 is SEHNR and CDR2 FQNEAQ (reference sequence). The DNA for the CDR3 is TGTGCCAGCAGCTTCGGGAGAGGAACAGATACGCAGTATTTT. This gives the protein CASSFGRGTDTQYF.

CDR3 in amino acids: CASGNRGGGTEAFF. CDR3 nucleotides: TGTGCCAGCGGAAACAGGGGGGGTGGCACTGAAGCTTTCTTT. V is TRBV27 and J is TRBJ1-1, with 8 bases fitting TRBD1. Germline CDR1 MNHEY, CDR2 SMNVEV (reference sequence). The V and J ends lost 8 bases and 4 bases, in that order; junction bases with no gene match: 9. The CDR3 runs 14 residues.

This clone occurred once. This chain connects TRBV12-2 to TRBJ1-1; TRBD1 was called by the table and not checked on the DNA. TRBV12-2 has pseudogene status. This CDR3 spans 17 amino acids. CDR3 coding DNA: TGTGCAAGTCGCCAGCGGGGGACAGGGGGTTTTAACACTGAAGCTTTCTTT. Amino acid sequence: CASRQRGTGGFNTEAFF.

In DNA form, the CDR3 reads TGTGCCAGCAACACCCGGGACAGCTTGAACACTGAAGCTTTCTTT. It yields the protein CASNTRDSLNTEAFF. The chain joins TRBV6-5 to TRBJ1-1, with 7 bases fitting TRBD1. The germline CDR1 and CDR2 sequences are MNHEY and SVGAGI. Germline trimming cut 7 bases from V and 0 bases from J; bases unmatched to any gene: 8. The CDR3 loop spans 15 amino acids.

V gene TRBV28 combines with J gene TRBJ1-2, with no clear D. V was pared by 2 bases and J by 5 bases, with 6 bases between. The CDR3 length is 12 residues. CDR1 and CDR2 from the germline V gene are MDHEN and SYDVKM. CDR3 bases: TGTGCCAGCAGTTTAAGTCGGTATGGCTACACCTTC. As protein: CASSLSRYGYTF.

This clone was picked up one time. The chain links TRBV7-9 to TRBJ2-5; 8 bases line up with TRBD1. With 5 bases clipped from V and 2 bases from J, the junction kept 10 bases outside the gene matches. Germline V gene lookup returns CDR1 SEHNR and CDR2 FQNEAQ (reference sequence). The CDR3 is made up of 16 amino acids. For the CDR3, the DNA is TGTGCCAGCAGCCCCCGCCCGGACAGGGCTCAAGAGACCCAGTACTTC. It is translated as CASSPRPDRAQETQYF. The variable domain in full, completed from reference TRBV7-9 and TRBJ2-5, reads DTGVSQNPRHKITKRGQNVTFRCDPISEHNRLYWYRQTLGQGPEFLTYFQNEAQLEKSRLLSDRFSAERPKGSFSTLEIQRTEQGDSAMYLCASSPRPDRAQETQYFGPGTRLLVL.

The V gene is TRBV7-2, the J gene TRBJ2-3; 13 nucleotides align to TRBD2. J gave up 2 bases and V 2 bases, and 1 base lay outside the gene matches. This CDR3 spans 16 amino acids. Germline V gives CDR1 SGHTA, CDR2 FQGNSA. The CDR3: CASSLTSGGDTDTQYF. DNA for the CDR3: TGTGCCAGCAGCTTAACTAGCGGGGGGGACACAGATACGCAGTATTTT.

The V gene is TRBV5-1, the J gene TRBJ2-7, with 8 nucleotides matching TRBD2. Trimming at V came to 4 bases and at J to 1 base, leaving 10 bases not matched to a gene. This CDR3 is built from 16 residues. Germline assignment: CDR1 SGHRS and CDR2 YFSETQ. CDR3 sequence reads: CASSSIRGGRSYEQYF. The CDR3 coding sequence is TGCGCCAGCAGCAGTATACGCGGGGGGCGGTCCTACGAGCAGTACTTC.

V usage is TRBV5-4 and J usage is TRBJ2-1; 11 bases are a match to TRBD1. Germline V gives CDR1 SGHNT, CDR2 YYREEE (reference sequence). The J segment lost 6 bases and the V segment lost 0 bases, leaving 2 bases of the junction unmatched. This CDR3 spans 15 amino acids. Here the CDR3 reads CASSLGTGGRNEQFF. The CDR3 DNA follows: TGTGCCAGCAGCTTGGGGACAGGGGGCCGCAATGAGCAGTTCTTC.

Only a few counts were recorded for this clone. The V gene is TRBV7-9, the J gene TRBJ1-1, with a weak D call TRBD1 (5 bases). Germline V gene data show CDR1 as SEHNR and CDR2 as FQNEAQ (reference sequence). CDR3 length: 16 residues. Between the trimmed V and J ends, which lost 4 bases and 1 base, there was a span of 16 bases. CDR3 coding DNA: TGTGCCAGCAGCTCCCCCATGACAGCTCCGAACACTGAAGCTTTCTTT. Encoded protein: CASSSPMTAPNTEAFF.

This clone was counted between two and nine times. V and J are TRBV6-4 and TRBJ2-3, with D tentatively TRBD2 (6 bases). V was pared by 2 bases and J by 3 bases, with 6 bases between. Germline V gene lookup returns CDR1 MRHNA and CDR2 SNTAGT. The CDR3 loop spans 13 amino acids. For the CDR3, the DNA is TGTGCCAGCAGTGACGGGGGGACAGATACGCAGTATTTT. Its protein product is CASSDGGTDTQYF.

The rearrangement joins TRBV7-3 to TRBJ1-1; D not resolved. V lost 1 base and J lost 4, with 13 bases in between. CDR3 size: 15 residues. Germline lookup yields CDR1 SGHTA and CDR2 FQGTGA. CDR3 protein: CASSLRGQPATEAFF. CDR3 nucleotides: TGTGCCAGCAGCTTAAGAGGGCAGCCGGCCACTGAAGCTTTCTTT.

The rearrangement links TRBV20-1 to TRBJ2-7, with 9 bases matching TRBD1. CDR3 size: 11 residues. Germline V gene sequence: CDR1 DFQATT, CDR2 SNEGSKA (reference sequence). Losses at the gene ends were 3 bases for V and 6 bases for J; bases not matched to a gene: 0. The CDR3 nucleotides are TGCAGTGCTAGGACAGGGGGCGAGCAGTACGTC. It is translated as CSARTGGEQYV.

The CDR3 loop is CASSLGDNQYEQYV. For the CDR3, the DNA is TGTGCCAGCAGCTTAGGGGACAACCAATACGAGCAGTACGTC. The chain carries TRBV13 and TRBJ2-7, with D perhaps TRBD1 (5 bases). From germline, CDR1 is PRHDT and CDR2 FYEKMQ (reference sequence). V lost 0 bases and J 4 bases, leaving 10 bases between the germline ends. This CDR3 comprises 14 residues.